One and the same sample provided the 20 T cell receptor beta chains below, sequenced in a study of response to subunit inactivated influenza vaccine. TCRdb redid the calling of the RT-PCR reads with MiXCR, one entry per CDR3 protein. The data contain roughly 790,000 distinct CDR3 sequences, over 20% of them singletons. The sample here was PBMCs from blood, taken about 5 days after vaccination. The receptors were sampled from a man aged 50-59 years who received an inactivated influenza vaccine.

The chain carries TRBV4-2 and TRBJ2-5; TRBD2 matches 7 bases. The germline V gene has CDR1 LGHNA and CDR2 YNFKEQ. J lost 4 bases, V lost 6 bases, and 5 bases had no gene match. The CDR3 is 13 amino acids. The CDR3 loop reads CASSPGEGETQYF. In nucleotides, the CDR3 is TGTGCCAGCAGTCCCGGGGAGGGAGAGACCCAGTACTTC.

This clonotype was recorded at least ten times. The J gene is TRBJ2-7, the V gene TRBV10-3, with 10 bases fitting TRBD1. The trim removed 9 bases at V and 4 bases at J, leaving 9 bases unmatched. The CDR3 is made up of 14 amino acids. Looked up from germline, CDR1 is ENHRY and CDR2 is SYGVKD. The CDR3 sequence: CAIRYDRGHYEQYF. CDR3 DNA: TGTGCCATACGTTACGACAGGGGGCATTACGAGCAGTACTTC.

The chain carries TRBV5-1 and TRBJ2-3; no firm D call. The CDR3 extends over 14 amino acids. The V end lost 4 bases, the J end lost 0 bases, and 9 bases lay between the germline ends. Germline CDR1 and CDR2: SGHRS and YFSETQ. CDR3 protein: CASSPHSSTDTQYF. CDR3 DNA: TGCGCCAGCAGCCCCCATAGCAGCACAGATACGCAGTATTTT. The full variable domain, rest sourced from reference TRBV5-1 and TRBJ2-3, is KAGVTQTPRYLIKTRGQQVTLSCSPISGHRSVSWYQQTPGQGLQFLFEYFSETQRNKGNFPGRFSGRQFSNSRSEMNVSTLELGDSALYLCASSPHSSTDTQYFGPGTRLTVL.

The chain's CDR3 is CASSVGASAHEQFF. In DNA form, the CDR3 reads TGTGCCAGCAGCGTAGGGGCTAGCGCGCATGAGCAGTTCTTC. The V gene is TRBV9, the J gene TRBJ2-1; TRBD2 might be the D (6 bases). Germline CDR1 reads SGDLS; CDR2 reads YYNGEE. The CDR3 consists of 14 residues. The V and J ends lost 0 bases and 8 bases respectively, with 12 bases between them.

This clonotype was observed a handful of times. The rearrangement joins TRBV7-2 to TRBJ2-7, with D tentatively TRBD2 (6 bases). V was cut by 4 bases and J by 0 bases, with 16 bases left in between. Germline V gives CDR1 SGHTA, CDR2 FQGNSA. CDR3 length equals 16 residues. This CDR3 is CASSSGVWGGSYEQYF. CDR3 DNA: TGTGCCAGCAGCTCAGGTGTTTGGGGAGGCTCCTACGAGCAGTACTTC. Full variable domain (remainder filled in from reference TRBV7-2 and TRBJ2-7): GAGVSQSPSNKVTEKGKDVELRCDPISGHTALYWYRQSLGQGLEFLIYFQGNSAPDKSGLPSDRFSAERTGGSVSTLTIQRTQQEDSAVYLCASSSGVWGGSYEQYFGPGTRLTVT.

This clonotype was counted a few times. The chain combines TRBV19 with TRBJ1-3; the D is unclear. Trimming removed 5 bases at V and 0 bases at J, with 11 bases between. The CDR3 covers 15 residues. Per germline, CDR1 LNHDA and CDR2 SQIVND (reference sequence). CDR3 in amino acids: CASSDTADSGNTIYF. CDR3 coding DNA: TGTGCCAGTAGTGACACAGCGGACTCTGGAAACACCATATATTTT.

This clonotype was recorded a few times. The chain recombines TRBV11-2 with TRBJ2-1, with TRBD1 identical over 11 bases. V lost 1 base and J lost 7; bases outside the gene matches: 15. CDR1 and CDR2 (germline): SGHAT, FQNNGV. The length of the CDR3 is 19 residues. Here the CDR3 DNA reads TGTGCCAGCAGCTTAGTGGGACGTAGTGGGACAGGGGGTGCAAATGAGCAGTTCTTC. Protein product: CASSLVGRSGTGGANEQFF.

The chain combines TRBV20-1 with TRBJ2-4, with TRBD1 matching 8 bases. Germline V lookup: CDR1 DFQATT, CDR2 SNEGSKA (reference sequence). The CDR3 totals 14 residues. Germline trimming cut 4 bases from V and 4 bases from J; bases unmatched to any gene: 6. The CDR3 reads CSATLRQGKNIQYF. CDR3 coding DNA: TGCAGTGCTACCCTGCGACAGGGGAAAAACATTCAGTACTTC.

J is TRBJ2-1 and V is TRBV7-9; D unresolved. V lost 3 bases and J 3 bases, leaving 15 bases between the germline ends. Germline V lookup: CDR1 SEHNR, CDR2 FQNEAQ (reference sequence). The CDR3 runs 16 residues. This CDR3 reads CASSFLGSLLYNEQFF. The CDR3 bases are TGTGCCAGCAGCTTCTTGGGCAGTCTCCTCTACAATGAGCAGTTCTTC. Variable domain in full (rest from reference TRBV7-9 and TRBJ2-1): DTGVSQNPRHKITKRGQNVTFRCDPISEHNRLYWYRQTLGQGPEFLTYFQNEAQLEKSRLLSDRFSAERPKGSFSTLEIQRTEQGDSAMYLCASSFLGSLLYNEQFFGPGTRLTVL.

The rearrangement links TRBV12-3 or TRBV12-4 to TRBJ2-3; TRBD2 aligns across 7 bases. The CDR3 runs to 15 residues. J was trimmed by 2 bases and V by 3 bases; bases with no gene match: 5. The CDR3 DNA sequence: TGTGCCAGCAGTTTCACTAGCGTGAACACAGATACGCAGTATTTT. This sequence encodes CASSFTSVNTDTQYF.

The gene calls are TRBV20-1 and TRBJ2-4, with D hard to call. The CDR3 is made up of 16 amino acids. V shed 1 base and J shed 9 bases, with 22 bases lying between them. Germline CDR1 reads DFQATT; CDR2 reads SNEGSKA (reference sequence). This chain's CDR3 is CSARADRLGPSGIQYF. The CDR3 DNA reads as TGCAGTGCTAGAGCCGATCGGCTAGGGCCCTCGGGCATTCAGTACTTC.

The chain is built from TRBV20-1 and TRBJ2-1; D uncertain. In germline, CDR1 is DFQATT, CDR2 SNEGSKA (reference sequence). This CDR3 region has 11 residues. The ends were cut back, 6 bases at V and 8 bases at J, with 11 bases in the middle. The DNA of the CDR3 is TGCAGTGCCATGACTGATTATGAGCAGTTCTTC. This sequence encodes CSAMTDYEQFF.

This chain links TRBV20-1 with TRBJ2-7, with TRBD2 matching 8 bases. J gave up 3 bases and V 4 bases, and 14 bases lay outside the gene matches. This CDR3 comprises 16 residues. CDR1 DFQATT and CDR2 SNEGSKA come from the germline V gene (reference sequence). The CDR3 nucleotides read TGCAGTGCTACCGCCACCATAGCGGGGCTTAACTACGAGCAGTACTTC. This encodes CSATATIAGLNYEQYF.

This clonotype was picked up many times. DNA for the CDR3: TGCAGTGCTAGAGGAGGGGCGGGAATGAACACTGAAGCTTTCTTT. Translating it yields CSARGGAGMNTEAFF. V and J are TRBV20-1 and TRBJ1-1, with a tentative D call TRBD1 (5 bases). The CDR3 is 15 amino acids. V dropped 1 base and J dropped 0 bases, with 12 bases sitting between them. In germline, CDR1 is DFQATT, CDR2 SNEGSKA (reference sequence).

This clonotype was seen only a few times. V and J are TRBV3-1 and TRBJ2-7, with TRBD2 identical over 8 bases. The junction had 10 bases not matched to a gene; V was cut back by 4 bases and J by 5 bases. The germline V gene has CDR1 LGHDT and CDR2 YNNKEL (reference sequence). The CDR3 runs to 15 residues. CDR3 protein: CASSPRLASLHEQYF. CDR3 DNA: TGTGCCAGCAGCCCAAGACTAGCGTCACTCCACGAGCAGTACTTC.

This clonotype was observed a handful of times. This chain connects TRBV2 to TRBJ2-3, with TRBD2 matching 10 bases. Germline loops: CDR1 SNHLY, CDR2 FYNNEI. J gave up 4 bases and V 2 bases, and 6 bases lay outside the gene matches. The CDR3 consists of 16 residues. The CDR3 is CASSETGLAIADTQYF. The CDR3 DNA sequence: TGTGCCAGCAGTGAAACGGGACTAGCGATCGCAGATACGCAGTATTTT. Drawing the rest from reference TRBV2 and TRBJ2-3, the complete variable domain is EPEVTQTPSHQVTQMGQEVILRCVPISNHLYFYWYRQILGQKVEFLVSFYNNEISEKSEIFDDQFSVERPDGSNFTLKIRSTKLEDSAMYFCASSETGLAIADTQYFGPGTRLTVL.

This chain connects TRBV29-1 to TRBJ2-7; D is possibly TRBD1 (6 bases). The CDR3 consists of 16 residues. The germline V gene has CDR1 SQVTM and CDR2 ANQGSEA. V was pared by 4 bases and J by 4 bases, with 23 bases between. Here the CDR3 DNA reads TGCAGCGTTGTGGGGCTGCAGGGACATACTTTTTACGAGCAGTACTTC. This encodes CSVVGLQGHTFYEQYF.

This chain links TRBV7-9 with TRBJ2-7, with TRBD2 as a possible D gene (6 bases). V dropped 3 bases and J dropped 7 bases, with 10 bases sitting between them. CDR3 size: 12 residues. Looked up from germline, CDR1 is SEHNR and CDR2 is FQNEAQ (reference sequence). CDR3 protein: CASSFPTREQYF. CDR3 nucleotide sequence: TGTGCCAGCAGCTTCCCGACTAGAGAGCAGTACTTC.

The chain has TRBV29-1 and TRBJ2-7, with TRBD1 matching 9 bases. The CDR3 covers 14 residues. The J segment lost 2 bases and the V segment lost 7 bases, leaving 9 bases of the junction unmatched. Per germline, CDR1 SQVTM and CDR2 ANQGSEA. This CDR3 reads CSARSGTGPYEQYF. The CDR3, as DNA: TGCAGCGCTCGGTCTGGGACAGGGCCCTACGAGCAGTACTTC.

The chain couples TRBV25-1 to TRBJ2-5; D gene ambiguous. The CDR3 covers 15 residues. With 3 bases removed from V and 4 bases from J, the gap between germline ends came to 15 bases. CDR1 is MGHDK, CDR2 SYGVNS, per germline. The CDR3 spells CASSDSQPRRETQYF. In nucleotides, the CDR3 is TGTGCCAGCAGTGATTCTCAACCGCGAAGAGAGACCCAGTACTTC.